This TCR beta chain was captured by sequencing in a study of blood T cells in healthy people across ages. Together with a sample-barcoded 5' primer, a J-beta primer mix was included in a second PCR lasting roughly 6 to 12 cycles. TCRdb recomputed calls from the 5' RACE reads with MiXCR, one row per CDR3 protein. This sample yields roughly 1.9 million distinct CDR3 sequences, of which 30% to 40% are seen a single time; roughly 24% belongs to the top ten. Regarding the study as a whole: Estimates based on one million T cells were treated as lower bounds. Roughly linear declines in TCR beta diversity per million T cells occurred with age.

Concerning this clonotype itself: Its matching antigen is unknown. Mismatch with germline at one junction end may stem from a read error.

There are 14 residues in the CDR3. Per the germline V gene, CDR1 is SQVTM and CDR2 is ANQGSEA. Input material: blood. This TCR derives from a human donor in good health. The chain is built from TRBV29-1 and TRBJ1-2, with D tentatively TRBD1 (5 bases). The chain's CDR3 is CSVFDSYPNYDYTF. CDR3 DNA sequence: TGCAGCGTCTTTGACAGCTATCCTAACTATGACTACACCTTC.